This TCR beta chain originates from a study of shared clonotypes between healthy human individuals. At the level of the study: CD8 memory received one plate per donor, CD8 naive two, CD4 memory three and CD4 naive three.

For this clone: No antigen is known for it.

V was pared by 4 bases and J by 2 bases, with 21 bases between. CDR1 is MNHEY and CDR2 is SMNVEV in the germline V gene (reference sequence). This CDR3 has 18 residues. Assay runs were performed at deep level. The data were produced by immunoSEQ multiplex PCR, yet TCRdb's version contains in-frame clones alone and is incomplete. In the table there are over 400,000 clones, more than 95% of which are singletons. Study-wide points: Clonotypes which were not shared had lower generation probabilities than clonotypes that all four donors shared.

This sequence originates from a woman under 40 in good health. V and J are TRBV27 and TRBJ1-5; D remains ambiguous. Sequenced sample: naive CD4+ T cells sorted from blood. Subset given: CD45RA+ positively selected. CDR3 coding DNA: TGTGCCAGCAGTTCACTTCATGGACGGAGCTTGGGCAATCAGCCCCAGCATTTT. This sequence encodes CASSSLHGRSLGNQPQHF.